This TCR beta chain was observed in a study of T cell responses to AZD1222 COVID-19 vaccine (dated by TCRdb to 2020 to 2022). Turning to the overall study: Because spike-specific TCR depth and breadth did not differ between the two schedules, AZD1222 recipients who got a second dose at roughly 4 weeks were pooled with those who got a second dose at roughly 12 weeks. A total of about 230 trial participants underwent TCR sequencing, of whom 207 received two doses of AZD1222 and around 26 received two doses of the MenACWY control vaccine. Trial participants were enrolled into age subgroups of 18-55, 56-69 and 70-plus years, which contained around 140, 26 and 57 TCR-sequenced participants, respectively.

Paper-wide results and their limitations: Participants were mostly white British and included more females than males, and it was suggested by the authors that clonal diversity may have been underestimated. The 56-69-year group was small, and its depth increase did not reach significance, likely because of low power. Only six AZD1222 recipients were SARS-CoV-2 seropositive at baseline, limiting conclusions about previously exposed vaccinees. Because no day 14 peak-response samples were available, the repertoires could be characterized only after the peak T cell response. After two AZD1222 doses, spike-specific TCR breadth and depth were significantly higher than at day 0 and than in MenACWY recipients. The whole spike protein was spanned by vaccine-associated CD4 TCRs, and dominant responses were seen in regions 160-218 and 743-854. Reportedly, close to half of the unique spike-specific TCRs recognized epitopes lying outside the regions that are mutated in the B.1.351 and B.1.1.7 variants.

CDR1 and CDR2 are read off the germline V gene (reference sequence) as GTSNPN and SVGIG. The V and J ends are trimmed by 3 bases and 1 base, leaving 4 bases between them. From cysteine to phenylalanine, the CDR3 is 11 amino acids long. CDR3 DNA is the only sequence kept; it has 33 bases, read in frame from the first base. This clone was seen more than once but under ten times. Its specific antigen is unknown. Base qualities are not recorded, but no much larger clone differs from it by a single base. Read against the paper, the sample's time point label means: baseline before first vaccination. Vaccinee samples were obtained from the UK trials COV001 and COV002, which included a single-blind randomized controlled phase 2/3 trial of AZD1222 (ChAdOx1 nCoV-19) in healthy adults. Trial participant PBMC samples were collected at day 0 and day 28 after the second dose for TCRbeta chain sequencing. The CDR3 regions of human TCRbeta chains were analyzed by immunosequencing. Concerning the study's data processing: Repertoire TCRs were checked for matches against a reference library of SARS-CoV-2-specific TCRs that had been generated using the MIRA antigen-specificity platform. Breadth was defined as the fraction of unique TCRs that were SARS-CoV-2-associated, and depth was defined as the fraction of total T cells that were SARS-CoV-2-associated. Each spike-specific TCR was assigned to its reactive spike region and to a CD4 or CD8 class using the MIRA data. Log10-transformed breadth and depth values were compared by one-way ANOVA with Sidak's multiple comparisons tests. TCRdb holds this immuneACCESS table with in-frame rearrangements only. Some clones are missing; in checked studies, unresolved V genes explain under half, and the rest has no known cause. The D gene and trimming were derived from the DNA, and the V and J assignments and clone size from that table. Across this sample there are tens of thousands of clones, with approximately 86% seen only once. The ten largest clones add up to under 65% of the sample.

The chain uses TRBV30 and TRBJ2-7, with no confident D gene call. This TCR was sampled from an adult in good health. Sequencing was performed on peripheral blood, taken on day 0 of AZD1222 vaccination. Here the CDR3 is given as CAWRGSYEQYF. The bases are TGTGCCTGGAGGGGTTCCTACGAGCAGTACTTC.